Shown below are 23 T cell receptor beta chains from a single sample sequenced in a study of shared clonotypes between healthy human individuals. The repertoire was sequenced with immunoSEQ multiplex PCR; TCRdb's copy has only in-frame clones and lacks some. This sample has 2 million or so clones; 85% to 95% occur once, and the top ten carry approximately 0.13%. The sequencing sample was made of naive CD4+ T cells sorted from blood. Stated subset: CD45RA+ positively selected. Every receptor here comes from a man between 18 and 35 years old in good health.

This chain's CDR3 is CASSNQDRSYEQYF. The DNA for the CDR3 is TGTGCCAGTAGTAACCAAGACAGGTCCTACGAGCAGTACTTC. This chain uses TRBV19 with TRBJ2-7; D perhaps matches TRBD1 (6 bases). CDR3 size: 14 residues. V was pared by 4 bases and J by 1 base, with 11 bases between. Germline CDR1 reads LNHDA; CDR2 reads SQIVND (reference sequence).

The chain recombines TRBV27 with TRBJ1-2; TRBD1 aligns across 8 bases. Trimming at V came to 8 bases and at J to 1 base, leaving 18 bases not matched to a gene. The CDR3 is made up of 18 amino acids. Per germline, CDR1 MNHEY and CDR2 SMNVEV (reference sequence). CDR3 nucleotides: TGTGCCAGCTCTTTCTTAGGACAGGGAAACGTTAATAACTATGGCTACACCTTC. Protein: CASSFLGQGNVNNYGYTF.

This chain joins TRBV2 and TRBJ2-2; 10 bases line up with TRBD2. The CDR3 covers 18 residues. V shed 4 bases, J shed 4 bases, and the junction held 12 bases outside the gene matches. Germline CDR1 and CDR2: SNHLY and FYNNEI. The CDR3 DNA is TGTGCCAGCAGTGTCAAGTCTAGCGGGGGCCGAATCACCGGGGAGCTGTTTTTT. Encoded protein: CASSVKSSGGRITGELFF.

The chain is built from TRBV27 and TRBJ1-5; D unclear. The germline V gene has CDR1 MNHEY and CDR2 SMNVEV (reference sequence). The CDR3 sequence is 16 residues long. V was shortened by 6 bases and J by 2 bases, with 17 bases between the two germline ends. The CDR3 sequence is CASSPMDGVGNQPQHF. The CDR3 DNA reads as TGTGCCAGCAGCCCTATGGACGGTGTTGGCAATCAGCCCCAGCATTTT.

The gene calls are TRBV7-2 and TRBJ1-1; no clear D. The germline CDR1 and CDR2 sequences are SGHTA and FQGNSA. Trimming shortened V by 7 bases and J by 1 base, and 10 bases separated the two germline ends. The CDR3 loop spans 13 amino acids. CDR3 coding DNA: TGTGCCAGCACTATCCGTGGGAACACTGAAGCTTTCTTT. Residues: CASTIRGNTEAFF.

This sequence joins TRBV4-1 and TRBJ1-2, with a tentative D call TRBD1 (5 bases). V was clipped by 3 bases and J by 4 bases, with 18 bases between them. CDR1 MGHRA and CDR2 YSYEKL come from the germline V gene. The CDR3 is 16 residues long. CDR3 sequence reads: CASSHPGTDFLYGYTF. For the CDR3, the DNA is TGCGCCAGCAGCCACCCAGGGACCGACTTTCTCTATGGCTACACCTTC.

The chain joins TRBV5-1 to TRBJ2-3; D perhaps matches TRBD1 (5 bases). This CDR3 contains 15 residues. V lost 4 bases and J lost 0, with 12 bases in between. Germline V gene sequence: CDR1 SGHRS, CDR2 YFSETQ. CDR3 protein: CASSPIRGSTDTQYF. CDR3 nucleotides: TGCGCCAGCAGCCCCATTAGGGGTAGCACAGATACGCAGTATTTT.

V usage is TRBV2 and J usage is TRBJ2-1; TRBD2 matches 9 bases. This CDR3 region has 17 residues. Germline CDR1 reads SNHLY; CDR2 reads FYNNEI. The V gene end was trimmed by 5 bases and the J gene end by 5 bases; junction bases not matched to a gene: 13. CDR3 nucleotide sequence: TGTGCCAGCAGTTTGCGGGGACTAGCTGGGCCAAACAATGAGCAGTTCTTC. It codes for CASSLRGLAGPNNEQFF.

This chain joins TRBV28 and TRBJ1-5; 7 positions agree with TRBD1. This CDR3 has 16 amino acids. The V and J ends lost 2 bases and 6 bases, in that order; junction bases with no gene match: 10. CDR1 MDHEN and CDR2 SYDVKM come from the germline V gene. The CDR3, as DNA: TGTGCCAGCAGTTTACATTCACAGGGGAGGGGTCAGCCCCAGCATTTT. Translating gives CASSLHSQGRGQPQHF.

This chain links TRBV10-3 with TRBJ2-7; 7 positions agree with TRBD1. The CDR3 is 14 residues long. The V gene end was trimmed by 6 bases and the J gene end by 4 bases; junction bases not matched to a gene: 9. Germline assignment: CDR1 ENHRY and CDR2 SYGVKD. Written as DNA, the CDR3 is TGTGCCATCAGCATGGGACAGACAATTTACGAGCAGTACTTC. It codes for CAISMGQTIYEQYF.

The J gene is TRBJ2-3, the V gene TRBV7-9; D is perhaps TRBD1 (6 bases). V was clipped by 2 bases and J by 4 bases, with 13 bases between them. The CDR3 consists of 15 residues. In germline, CDR1 is SEHNR, CDR2 FQNEAQ (reference sequence). Here the CDR3 DNA reads TGTGCCAGCAGCTTAAACAGGGCAGTTCCAGATACGCAGTATTTT. Translated, it gives CASSLNRAVPDTQYF.

This clone is a singleton in its sample. Germline is not matched at one junction end, which may reflect a read error. This chain uses TRBV19 with TRBJ1-2, with TRBD1 identical over 9 bases. The germline V gene has CDR1 LNHDA and CDR2 SQIVND (reference sequence). The CDR3 consists of 16 residues. In DNA, the CDR3 is TGTGCCAGTACCATCACGGGACAGGGCCCTAATTATGGCTACACCTTC. Amino acid sequence: CASTITGQGPNYGYTF. The full variable domain, with the rest looked up from reference TRBV19 and TRBJ1-2, is DGGITQSPKYLFRKEGQNVTLSCEQNLNHDAMYWYRQDPGQGLRLIYYSQIVNDFQKGDIAEGYSVSREKKESFPLTVTSAQKNPTAFYLCASTITGQGPNYGYTFGSGTRLTVV.

V usage is TRBV11-3 and J usage is TRBJ2-3, with 8 bases matching TRBD1. Germline V gene sequence: CDR1 SGHNT, CDR2 YENEEA. This CDR3 spans 16 amino acids. V shed 1 base, J shed 4 bases, and the junction held 7 bases outside the gene matches. CDR3 sequence: CASSLGGQGRADTQYF. As DNA, the CDR3 is TGTGCCAGCAGCTTAGGCGGACAGGGAAGGGCAGATACGCAGTATTTT.

The CDR3 DNA reads TGTGCCAGCAGTTCCGGGACTAGCGGGGCGCAAGAGACCCAGTACTTC. It encodes CASSSGTSGAQETQYF. This rearrangement joins TRBV28 to TRBJ2-5; 13 positions agree with TRBD2. Per germline, CDR1 MDHEN and CDR2 SYDVKM. The CDR3 is 16 amino acids. Trimming at V came to 4 bases and at J to 2 bases, leaving 4 bases not matched to a gene.

The rearrangement links TRBV29-1 to TRBJ2-7; no clear D. The CDR3 totals 13 residues. With 1 base removed from V and 3 bases from J, the gap between germline ends came to 10 bases. Germline assignment: CDR1 SQVTM and CDR2 ANQGSEA. CDR3 nucleotides: TGCAGCGTTGAAGGTGAGACCGGCTACGAGCAGTACTTC. It codes for CSVEGETGYEQYF.

The rearrangement links TRBV9 to TRBJ1-5; D call uncertain. This CDR3 is built from 15 residues. V lost 0 bases to trimming and J lost 0 bases, with 7 bases between them. Germline V gene data show CDR1 as SGDLS and CDR2 as YYNGEE. The CDR3 DNA reads as TGTGCCAGCAGCGTAGATATGGATAGCAATCAGCCCCAGCATTTT. Translated: CASSVDMDSNQPQHF.

The table lists this clone with a count of one. This rearrangement joins TRBV19 to TRBJ1-1, with TRBD1 as a possible D gene (6 bases). This CDR3 spans 15 amino acids. Trimming removed 5 bases from V and 0 bases from J, with 13 bases in between. Germline V gives CDR1 LNHDA, CDR2 SQIVND (reference sequence). CDR3 residues: CASSPLRQVNTEAFF. CDR3 bases: TGTGCCAGTAGTCCCCTCAGACAGGTGAACACTGAAGCTTTCTTT.

The chain has TRBV7-8 and TRBJ2-5; 7 nucleotides align to TRBD2. This CDR3 has 13 residues. The V segment lost 4 bases and the J segment 7 bases; nucleotides outside the gene matches: 6. CDR1 is SGHVS, CDR2 FQNEAQ, per germline. The CDR3 coding sequence is TGTGCCAGCAGCTCGACTAGCCCTCGGACCCAGTACTTC. This sequence encodes CASSSTSPRTQYF.

CDR3 residues: CASLEGSSYEQYF. The CDR3 DNA reads as TGTGCCAGCCTTGAGGGCAGCTCCTACGAGCAGTACTTC. The chain has TRBV6-1 and TRBJ2-7; D possibly corresponds to TRBD2 (5 bases). Germline lookup yields CDR1 MNHNS and CDR2 SASEGT. The V end was cut by 8 bases, the J end by 0 bases, with 11 bases between. The CDR3 is 13 residues long.

This chain joins TRBV5-4 and TRBJ2-1, with D possibly being TRBD2 (6 bases). CDR1 and CDR2 (germline): SGHNT, YYREEE (reference sequence). Trimming removed 3 bases at V and 2 bases at J, with 12 bases between. This CDR3 contains 15 residues. This CDR3 reads CASSSGGSAYNEQFF. DNA of the CDR3: TGTGCCAGCAGCTCCGGGGGTAGCGCCTACAATGAGCAGTTCTTC.

As concerns this clone: A read error may be the cause here, since a much bigger clone is one base away. This chain joins TRBV27 and TRBJ1-1; 7 bases align to TRBD1. The V segment lost 5 bases and the J segment 0 bases; nucleotides outside the gene matches: 3. The CDR3 has 14 amino acids. CDR1 and CDR2 (germline): MNHEY, SMNVEV (reference sequence). Written as DNA, the CDR3 is TGTGCCAGCAGTGAACAGGGGATGAACACTGAAGCTTTCTTT. It is translated as CASSEQGMNTEAFF.

The V and J genes are TRBV28 and TRBJ1-6, with TRBD1 as a possible D gene (6 bases). The CDR3 has 15 residues. The V end was cut by 6 bases, the J end by 7 bases, with 16 bases between. Germline CDR1 and CDR2: MDHEN and SYDVKM. The CDR3 coding sequence is TGTGCCAGCAGCCCTGGGGGGCAGCTCAATTCACCCCTCCACTTT. Its translation: CASSPGGQLNSPLHF.

This clone was seen a single time. The chain links TRBV30 to TRBJ1-4, with TRBD1 matching 8 bases. Germline lookup yields CDR1 GTSNPN and CDR2 SVGIG (reference sequence). The CDR3 runs 14 residues. V shed 2 bases, J shed 2 bases, and the junction held 1 base outside the gene matches. As DNA, the CDR3 is TGTGCCTGGAGTAGGACAGGGACTAATGAAAAACTGTTTTTT. Protein: CAWSRTGTNEKLFF.